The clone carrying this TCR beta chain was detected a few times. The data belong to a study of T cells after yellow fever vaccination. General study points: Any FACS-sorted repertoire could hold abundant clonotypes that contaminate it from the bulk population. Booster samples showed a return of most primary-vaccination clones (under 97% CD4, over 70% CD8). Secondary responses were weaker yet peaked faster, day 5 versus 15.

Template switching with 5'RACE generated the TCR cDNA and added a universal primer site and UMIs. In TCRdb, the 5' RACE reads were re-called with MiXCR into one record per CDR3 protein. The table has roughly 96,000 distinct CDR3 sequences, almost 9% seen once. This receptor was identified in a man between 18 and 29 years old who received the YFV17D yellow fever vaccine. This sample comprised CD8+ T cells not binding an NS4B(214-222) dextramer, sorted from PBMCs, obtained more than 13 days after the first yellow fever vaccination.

The CDR3 nucleotides read TGTGCCAGCAGCTCAACAGGGGTCTCCTACGAGCAGTACTTC. This gives the protein CASSSTGVSYEQYF. V gene TRBV7-9 combines with J gene TRBJ2-7; 7 bases align to TRBD1. This CDR3 has 14 amino acids. Germline V lookup: CDR1 SEHNR, CDR2 FQNEAQ (reference sequence). The J segment lost 0 bases and the V segment lost 4 bases, leaving 3 bases of the junction unmatched.